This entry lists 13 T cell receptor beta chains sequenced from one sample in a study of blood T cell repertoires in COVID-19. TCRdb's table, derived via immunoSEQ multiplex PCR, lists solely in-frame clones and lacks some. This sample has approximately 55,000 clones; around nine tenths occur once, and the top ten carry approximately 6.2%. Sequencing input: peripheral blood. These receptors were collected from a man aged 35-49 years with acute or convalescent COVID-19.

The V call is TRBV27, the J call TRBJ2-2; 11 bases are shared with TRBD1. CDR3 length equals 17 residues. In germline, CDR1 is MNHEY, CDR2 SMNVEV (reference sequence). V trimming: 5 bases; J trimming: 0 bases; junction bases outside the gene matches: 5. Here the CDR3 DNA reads TGTGCCAGCAGTCCCGGACAGGGGGCAGCGAACACCGGGGAGCTGTTTTTT. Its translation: CASSPGQGAANTGELFF.

CDR3 nucleotide sequence: TGCGCCAGCAGCCGGACTCCGGGACAGCTCACAGATACGCAGTATTTT. Protein product: CASSRTPGQLTDTQYF. V and J are TRBV4-3 and TRBJ2-3, with 7 bases that match TRBD1. Germline V gives CDR1 LGHNA, CDR2 YSLEER. The CDR3 consists of 16 residues. V gave up 4 bases and J gave up 2 bases; unmatched junction bases: 9.

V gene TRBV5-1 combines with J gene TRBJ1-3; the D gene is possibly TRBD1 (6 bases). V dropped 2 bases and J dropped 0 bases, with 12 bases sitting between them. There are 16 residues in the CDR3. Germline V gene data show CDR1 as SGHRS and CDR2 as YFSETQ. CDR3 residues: CASSFGTLRSGNTIYF. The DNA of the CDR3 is TGCGCCAGCAGCTTTGGGACACTACGCTCTGGAAACACCATATATTTT.

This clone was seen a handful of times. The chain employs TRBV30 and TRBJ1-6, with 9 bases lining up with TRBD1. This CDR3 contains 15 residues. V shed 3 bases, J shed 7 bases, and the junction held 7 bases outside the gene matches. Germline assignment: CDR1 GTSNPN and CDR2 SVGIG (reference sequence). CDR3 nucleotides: TGTGCCTGGAGACCCGGACAGGGGTGGAATTCACCCCTCCACTTT. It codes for CAWRPGQGWNSPLHF.

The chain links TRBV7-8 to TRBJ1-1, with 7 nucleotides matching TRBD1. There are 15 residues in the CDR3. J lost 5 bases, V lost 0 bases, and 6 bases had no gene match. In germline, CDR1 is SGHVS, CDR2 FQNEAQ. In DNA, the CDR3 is TGTGCCAGCAGCTTAGCCGACAGGGTTAAGACTGAAGCTTTCTTT. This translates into CASSLADRVKTEAFF. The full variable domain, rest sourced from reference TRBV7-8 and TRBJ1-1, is GAGVSQSPRYKVAKRGQDVALRCDPISGHVSLFWYQQALGQGPEFLTYFQNEAQLDKSGLPSDRFFAERPEGSVSTLKIQRTQQEDSAVYLCASSLADRVKTEAFFGQGTRLTVV.

For the CDR3, the DNA is TGTGCCAGCGGTAGCGGGATTGGAGAGACCCAGTACTTC. Its translation: CASGSGIGETQYF. V is TRBV5-4 and J is TRBJ2-5; 8 bases align to TRBD2. Trimming took 7 bases from V and 4 from J; bases not matched to a gene: 6. Germline V lookup: CDR1 SGHNT, CDR2 YYREEE (reference sequence). This CDR3 is 13 amino acids long.

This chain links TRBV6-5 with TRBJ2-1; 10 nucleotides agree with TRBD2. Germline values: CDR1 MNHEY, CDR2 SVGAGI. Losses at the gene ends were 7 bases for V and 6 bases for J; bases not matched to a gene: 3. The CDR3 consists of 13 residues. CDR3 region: CASKREGLNEQFF. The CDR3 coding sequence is TGTGCCAGCAAGCGGGAGGGCCTCAATGAGCAGTTCTTC.

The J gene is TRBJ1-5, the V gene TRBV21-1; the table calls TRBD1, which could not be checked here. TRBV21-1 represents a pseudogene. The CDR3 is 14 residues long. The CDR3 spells CASLGQGVCQPQHF. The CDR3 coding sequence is TGTGCCAGCCTCGGACAGGGGGTATGTCAGCCCCAGCATTTT.

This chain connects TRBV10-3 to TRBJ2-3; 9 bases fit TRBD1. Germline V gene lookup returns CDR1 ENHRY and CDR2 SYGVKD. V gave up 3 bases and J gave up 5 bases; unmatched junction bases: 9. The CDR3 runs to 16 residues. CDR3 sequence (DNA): TGTGCCATCAGTGAACCGGGACAGGGCTCAGGAGATACGCAGTATTTT. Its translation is CAISEPGQGSGDTQYF.

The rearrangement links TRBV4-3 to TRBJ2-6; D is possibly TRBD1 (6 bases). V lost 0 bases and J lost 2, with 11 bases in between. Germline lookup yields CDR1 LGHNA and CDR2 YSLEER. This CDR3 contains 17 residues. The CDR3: CASSQEGNRAGANVLTF. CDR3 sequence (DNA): TGCGCCAGCAGCCAAGAAGGTAACAGGGCTGGGGCCAACGTCCTGACTTTC.

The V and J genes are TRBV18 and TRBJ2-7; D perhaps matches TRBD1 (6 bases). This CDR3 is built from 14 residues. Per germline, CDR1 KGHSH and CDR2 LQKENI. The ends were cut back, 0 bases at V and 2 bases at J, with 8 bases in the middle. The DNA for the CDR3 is TGTGCCAGCTCACCACCGGGACAAACCTACGAGCAGTACTTC. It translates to CASSPPGQTYEQYF.

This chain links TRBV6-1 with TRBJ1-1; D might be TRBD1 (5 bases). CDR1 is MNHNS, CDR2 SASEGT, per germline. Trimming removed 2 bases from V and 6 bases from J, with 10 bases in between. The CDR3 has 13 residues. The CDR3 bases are TGTGCCAGCAGTGAAAGGGGTTGGTCTGAAGCTTTCTTT. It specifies CASSERGWSEAFF.

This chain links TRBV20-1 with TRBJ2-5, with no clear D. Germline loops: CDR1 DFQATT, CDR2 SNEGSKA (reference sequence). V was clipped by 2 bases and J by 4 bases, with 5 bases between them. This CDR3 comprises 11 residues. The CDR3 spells CSARLGETQYF. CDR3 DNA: TGCAGTGCTAGACTCGGAGAGACCCAGTACTTC.